The 31 T cell receptor beta chains given below trace back to one sample, sequenced in a study of T cells in Graves' hyperthyroidism and ophthalmopathy. Amplified TCR beta CDR3 regions came from RNA transcripts. HTBI primers were the set used in a first-round RT-PCR of the TCR CDR3. TCRdb analysed the multiplex PCR reads with MiXCR anew, one entry per CDR3 protein. Of around 700,000 distinct CDR3 sequences in the sample, 18% are singletons; the top ten hold 16%. The sequencing input was blood. The receptors derive from a woman aged 50 to 60 with Graves' hyperthyroidism that later progressed to Graves' ophthalmopathy.

This clonotype was detected a few times. The chain uses TRBV5-6 and TRBJ2-1; 9 nucleotides align to TRBD2. The CDR3 sequence is 16 residues long. V shed 4 bases, J shed 4 bases, and the junction held 9 bases outside the gene matches. Germline V CDR1 and CDR2: SGHDT, YYEEEE. The CDR3 bases are TGTGCCAGCAGCGGAGGGCTAGCGGGACCATACAATGAGCAGTTCTTC. Translating gives CASSGGLAGPYNEQFF.

This clonotype was counted ten times or more. V gene TRBV18 combines with J gene TRBJ2-1; 8 nucleotides match TRBD2. Germline loops: CDR1 KGHSH, CDR2 LQKENI. Germline trimming cut 1 base from V and 6 bases from J; bases unmatched to any gene: 8. The CDR3 has 16 amino acids. The CDR3 DNA sequence: TGTGCCAGCTCACCACGGGGAGCGGGGGTTCTCAATGAGCAGTTCTTC. Its translation is CASSPRGAGVLNEQFF.

The chain recombines TRBV11-2 with TRBJ1-5; 8 nucleotides align to TRBD1. V shed 4 bases and J 5 bases; nucleotides not matched to a gene: 4. Germline V lookup: CDR1 SGHAT, CDR2 FQNNGV. The CDR3 contains 14 residues. The DNA of the CDR3 is TGTGCCAGCAGCTGGGACAGGAGTTATCAGCCCCAGCATTTT. Translation gives CASSWDRSYQPQHF.

This clonotype was picked up many times. The rearrangement links TRBV18 to TRBJ2-3; 10 bases line up with TRBD1. This CDR3 is 16 amino acids long. V trimming: 6 bases; J trimming: 3 bases; junction bases outside the gene matches: 9. The germline CDR1 and CDR2 sequences are KGHSH and LQKENI. The CDR3 protein is CASSPTDRGLTDTQYF. CDR3 sequence (DNA): TGTGCCAGCTCGCCTACCGACAGGGGGCTTACAGATACGCAGTATTTT.

This chain uses TRBV7-9 with TRBJ1-1; unclear D gene. The CDR3 is 14 residues long. Germline values: CDR1 SEHNR, CDR2 FQNEAQ (reference sequence). V was shortened by 7 bases and J by 1 base, with 13 bases between the two germline ends. The CDR3 is CASTPWRENTEAFF. For the CDR3, the DNA is TGTGCCAGCACCCCCTGGAGGGAGAACACTGAAGCTTTCTTT.

This clonotype occurred a few times. The CDR3 nucleotides read TGTGCCAGCAGCGTAGACGCCCGAAACTACGAGCAGTACTTC. Its protein is CASSVDARNYEQYF. The chain links TRBV9 to TRBJ2-7; D uncertain. Trimming stripped 0 bases from V and 3 bases from J, with 10 bases between. The germline V gene has CDR1 SGDLS and CDR2 YYNGEE. CDR3 size: 14 residues.

This clonotype was detected a few times. The V call is TRBV9, the J call TRBJ1-4; no reliable D call. V was trimmed by 3 bases and J by 1 base, leaving 10 bases between them. Germline V CDR1 and CDR2: SGDLS, YYNGEE. The length of the CDR3 is 15 residues. The CDR3 sequence is CASSALDGTNEKLFF. CDR3 DNA sequence: TGTGCCAGCAGCGCGCTGGACGGAACTAATGAAAAACTGTTTTTT. Full variable domain (rest looked up from reference TRBV9 and TRBJ1-4): DSGVTQTPKHLITATGQRVTLRCSPRSGDLSVYWYQQSLDQGLQFLIQYYNGEERAKGNILERFSAQQFPDLHSELNLSSLELGDSALYFCASSALDGTNEKLFFGSGTQLSVL.

This clonotype appeared many times. V is TRBV5-1 and J is TRBJ2-5; D is ambiguous. Germline values: CDR1 SGHRS, CDR2 YFSETQ. V was clipped by 2 bases and J by 1 base, with 6 bases between them. The CDR3 has 13 residues. The CDR3 loop is CASSFNSQETQYF. CDR3 DNA sequence: TGCGCCAGCAGCTTTAACAGCCAAGAGACCCAGTACTTC. The full variable domain, in which reference TRBV5-1 and TRBJ2-5 provide the parts outside the CDR3, is KAGVTQTPRYLIKTRGQQVTLSCSPISGHRSVSWYQQTPGQGLQFLFEYFSETQRNKGNFPGRFSGRQFSNSRSEMNVSTLELGDSALYLCASSFNSQETQYFGPGTRLLVL.

This clonotype was picked up a small number of times. The chain carries TRBV6-1 and TRBJ1-4; no clear D gene. Germline CDR1 MNHNS, CDR2 SASEGT. CDR3 length: 14 residues. The V end lost 5 bases, the J end lost 7 bases, and 14 bases lay between the germline ends. DNA of the CDR3: TGTGCCAGCAGTTTCGGCAGCCAAAGTGAAAAACTGTTTTTT. Translated, it gives CASSFGSQSEKLFF.

The chain recombines TRBV5-1 with TRBJ1-4; no clear D. The V end was cut by 4 bases, the J end by 10 bases, with 11 bases between. The CDR3 covers 12 residues. Germline CDR1 and CDR2: SGHRS and YFSETQ. The CDR3 DNA reads as TGCGCCAGCAGCACCCGGTTCGGAAAACTGTTTTTT. The encoded protein is CASSTRFGKLFF. The whole variable domain, filled in from reference TRBV5-1 and TRBJ1-4, reads KAGVTQTPRYLIKTRGQQVTLSCSPISGHRSVSWYQQTPGQGLQFLFEYFSETQRNKGNFPGRFSGRQFSNSRSEMNVSTLELGDSALYLCASSTRFGKLFFGSGTQLSVL.

J is TRBJ1-6 and V is TRBV6-1; unclear D gene. The CDR3 is 9 residues long. Trimming took 8 bases from V and 11 from J, leaving 4 bases between them. Germline V CDR1 and CDR2: MNHNS, SASEGT. CDR3: CASGAPLHF. DNA of the CDR3: TGTGCCAGCGGGGCACCCCTCCACTTT.

This clonotype was observed at least ten times. The rearrangement uses TRBV12-3 or TRBV12-4 and TRBJ1-1; D remains ambiguous. Trimming took off 1 base at V and 1 base at J, with 10 bases between the two ends. The CDR3 has 15 residues. The CDR3 DNA follows: TGTGCCAGCAGTTTAGGTTCAGTGGCGAACACTGAAGCTTTCTTT. It codes for CASSLGSVANTEAFF.

This clonotype was seen many times. The chain links TRBV28 to TRBJ2-7, with TRBD1 identical over 9 bases. This CDR3 contains 15 residues. Germline CDR1 is MDHEN and CDR2 is SYDVKM. With 4 bases clipped from V and 2 bases from J, the junction kept 6 bases outside the gene matches. CDR3 bases: TGTGCCAGCAGTTCCAGGACAGGGGCGGCCTACGAGCAGTACTTC. Translating gives CASSSRTGAAYEQYF.

The chain uses TRBV5-1 and TRBJ2-2, with D maybe TRBD1 (5 bases). V lost 3 bases to trimming and J lost 5 bases, with 11 bases between them. The CDR3 is made up of 14 amino acids. Germline V CDR1 and CDR2: SGHRS, YFSETQ. CDR3 in DNA: TGCGCCAGCAGCTCAAACCCAGGGACCGGGGAGCTGTTTTTT. Translated, it gives CASSSNPGTGELFF.

Only a few counts were recorded for this clonotype. V is TRBV15 and J is TRBJ1-2; D call uncertain. The germline gives CDR1 LNHNV, CDR2 YYDKDF (reference sequence). This CDR3 has 13 residues. Trimming pared 0 bases from V and 4 bases from J, leaving 6 bases between. The CDR3 loop reads CATSREYSYGYTF. The CDR3 bases are TGTGCCACCAGCAGAGAATACAGCTATGGCTACACCTTC.

This clonotype was counted ten times or more. The V and J genes are TRBV12-3 or TRBV12-4 and TRBJ2-3; 8 positions match TRBD2. V shed 6 bases and J 2 bases; nucleotides not matched to a gene: 4. The CDR3 is 14 residues long. The DNA of the CDR3 is TGTGCCAGCAGAGGTAGCGGGGACACAGATACGCAGTATTTT. Amino acids: CASRGSGDTDTQYF.

With regard to this clonotype: This sequence may be a read error, since a much larger clone differs from it by one base. V usage is TRBV7-9 and J usage is TRBJ2-7; TRBD2 is a possible D gene (5 bases). The CDR3 has 13 amino acids. The V gene's germline CDR1 is SEHNR and CDR2 FQNEAQ (reference sequence). CDR3 nucleotides: TGTACCAGCAGCTTAGCGCCCACCTACGAGCAGTACTTC. Amino acid sequence: CTSSLAPTYEQYF.

This clonotype was counted many times. The rearrangement uses TRBV18 and TRBJ1-1, with D perhaps matching TRBD1 (5 bases). V was pared by 5 bases and J by 3 bases, with 13 bases between. The CDR3 has 14 amino acids. The germline gives CDR1 KGHSH, CDR2 LQKENI. CDR3 in amino acids: CASSIGGGDTEAFF. CDR3 nucleotide sequence: TGTGCCAGCTCAATCGGGGGAGGGGACACTGAAGCTTTCTTT. Combining the CDR3 with reference TRBV18 and TRBJ1-1 gives the whole variable domain NAGVMQNPRHLVRRRGQEARLRCSPMKGHSHVYWYRQLPEEGLKFMVYLQKENIIDESGMPKERFSAEFPKEGPSILRIQQVVRGDSAAYFCASSIGGGDTEAFFGQGTRLTVV.

Many counts were recorded for this clonotype. The V gene is TRBV30, the J gene TRBJ2-7; D perhaps matches TRBD1 (6 bases). The CDR3 has 13 residues. Germline V gene data show CDR1 as GTSNPN and CDR2 as SVGIG (reference sequence). V lost 7 bases and J lost 6, with 19 bases in between. In DNA form, the CDR3 reads TGTGCCTCCTCCGGACAGTATCGGGTCGAGCAGTACTTC. This encodes CASSGQYRVEQYF.

In this sample, this clonotype turned up once. One end of the junction varies from germline; a read error may be responsible. The chain recombines TRBV6-5 with TRBJ2-1, with TRBD2 matching over 7 bases. CDR3 size: 17 residues. Germline CDR1 is MNHEY and CDR2 is SVGAGI. The CDR3 nucleotides are TGTGCCAGCAGTTCTATTCCAGCGGGGCCGGACTACGATGAGCAGTTCTTC. Translated: CASSSIPAGPDYDEQFF.

This clonotype was picked up many times. The chain is built from TRBV30 and TRBJ1-2, with D maybe TRBD1 (6 bases). CDR1 is GTSNPN and CDR2 is SVGIG in the germline V gene (reference sequence). V dropped 0 bases and J dropped 6 bases, with 11 bases sitting between them. The CDR3 is 13 amino acids. The CDR3 DNA follows: TGTGCCTGGAGTGTACGGGCAGGGGATGGCTACACCTTC. It specifies CAWSVRAGDGYTF.

In this sample, this clonotype turned up a few times. The chain is built from TRBV19 and TRBJ1-1, with a tentative D call TRBD1 (6 bases). This CDR3 region has 15 residues. V lost 0 bases, J lost 4 bases, and 12 bases lay in between. Germline V gives CDR1 LNHDA, CDR2 SQIVND (reference sequence). The CDR3: CASSIDDGGGTEAFF. The CDR3 DNA is TGTGCCAGTAGTATAGATGATGGGGGCGGCACTGAAGCTTTCTTT.

As concerns this clonotype: One base away lies a much larger clone, so this may be a sequencing read error. V usage is TRBV2 and J usage is TRBJ1-1, with D unresolved. The V and J ends lost 7 bases and 6 bases respectively, with 12 bases between them. This CDR3 spans 12 amino acids. Germline values: CDR1 SNHLY, CDR2 FYNNEI. The CDR3 is CASKRYRPEAFF. CDR3 nucleotides: TGTGCCAGCAAACGATACCGGCCTGAAGCTTTCTTT.

This clonotype was recorded a few times. This sequence joins TRBV11-2 and TRBJ2-2; 10 bases are shared with TRBD2. Trimming at V came to 11 bases and at J to 5 bases, leaving 14 bases not matched to a gene. The CDR3 has 16 residues. Germline-derived CDR1 and CDR2 are SGHAT and FQNNGV. In DNA form, the CDR3 reads TGTGCCGGACGCCGAGGGAGCGGGGGGGTTACCGGGGAGCTGTTTTTT. Translating it yields CAGRRGSGGVTGELFF. Full variable domain (outside the CDR3, taken from reference TRBV11-2 and TRBJ2-2): EAGVAQSPRYKIIEKRQSVAFWCNPISGHATLYWYQQILGQGPKLLIQFQNNGVVDDSQLPKDRFSAERLKGVDSTLKIQPAKLEDSAVYLCAGRRGSGGVTGELFFGEGSRLTVL.

This clonotype was counted at least ten times. This chain connects TRBV3-1 to TRBJ2-5, with 11 nucleotides matching TRBD2. The germline CDR1 and CDR2 sequences are LGHDT and YNNKEL (reference sequence). CDR3 length: 17 amino acids. V lost 6 bases, J lost 4 bases, and 13 bases stayed unmatched. CDR3 residues: CASRPRLAGIYGETQYF. The CDR3 coding sequence is TGTGCCAGCAGACCCAGACTAGCGGGGATATACGGAGAGACCCAGTACTTC.

Many counts were recorded for this clonotype. The chain uses TRBV18 and TRBJ2-5; TRBD1 is a possible D gene (6 bases). The ends were cut back, 4 bases at V and 2 bases at J, with 11 bases in the middle. CDR3 length equals 14 residues. In germline, CDR1 is KGHSH, CDR2 LQKENI. The DNA for the CDR3 is TGTGCCAGCTCACGAGGGACAATACAAGAGACCCAGTACTTC. Its translation is CASSRGTIQETQYF.

The V and J genes are TRBV2 and TRBJ2-3; TRBD2 matches 9 bases. The length of the CDR3 is 15 residues. V shed 5 bases, J shed 5 bases, and the junction held 8 bases outside the gene matches. Germline-derived CDR1 and CDR2 are SNHLY and FYNNEI. CDR3 protein: CASSSASSGKDTQYF. In nucleotides, the CDR3 is TGTGCCAGCAGTTCCGCGTCTAGCGGGAAAGATACGCAGTATTTT. The variable domain in full, with the rest retrieved from reference TRBV2 and TRBJ2-3, is EPEVTQTPSHQVTQMGQEVILRCVPISNHLYFYWYRQILGQKVEFLVSFYNNEISEKSEIFDDQFSVERPDGSNFTLKIRSTKLEDSAMYFCASSSASSGKDTQYFGPGTRLTVL.

The sample holds a few counts of this clonotype. The gene calls are TRBV20-1 and TRBJ2-2; 8 nucleotides agree with TRBD1. From germline, CDR1 is DFQATT and CDR2 SNEGSKA (reference sequence). J lost 8 bases, V lost 0 bases, and 5 bases had no gene match. The CDR3 covers 14 residues. CDR3 loop: CSAREDDRGGELFF. In nucleotides, the CDR3 is TGCAGTGCTAGAGAAGACGACAGGGGTGGGGAGCTGTTTTTT.

At least ten counts were recorded for this clonotype. V usage is TRBV30 and J usage is TRBJ2-5; perhaps TRBD1 as D (5 bases). Germline loops: CDR1 GTSNPN, CDR2 SVGIG (reference sequence). Trimming shortened V by 0 bases and J by 4 bases, and 9 bases separated the two germline ends. The CDR3 runs to 13 residues. CDR3: CAWSVRDGETQYF. The CDR3 DNA reads as TGTGCCTGGAGTGTCAGGGATGGAGAGACCCAGTACTTC.

Many counts were recorded for this clonotype. V is TRBV30 and J is TRBJ2-3; TRBD2 agrees at 12 bases. Germline CDR1 is GTSNPN and CDR2 is SVGIG (reference sequence). After removal of 0 bases from V and 1 base from J, the junction contained 5 bases not matched to a gene. The CDR3 covers 17 residues. This chain's CDR3 is CAWSVVSSGGGTDTQYF. CDR3 nucleotides: TGTGCCTGGAGTGTTGTGTCTAGCGGGGGGGGCACAGATACGCAGTATTTT.

The chain couples TRBV10-3 to TRBJ2-7; 7 bases match TRBD2. Per germline, CDR1 ENHRY and CDR2 SYGVKD. V lost 2 bases and J lost 4; bases outside the gene matches: 14. There are 17 residues in the CDR3. The CDR3 reads CAISEGDGRGTTYEQYF. CDR3 DNA: TGTGCCATCAGTGAGGGTGACGGGCGGGGGACTACTTACGAGCAGTACTTC.